This T cell receptor beta chain was sequenced in a study of T cell repertoires in cytomegalovirus infection. Study summary: Based on public TCR beta signatures, there were indications of CMV infection and of a matching HLA type. Study-wide results and caveats: HLA-C-restricted TCR beta clonotypes specific for CMV led the ex vivo response. Individuals carrying CMV plus the relevant HLA were identified by cumulative frequency of public TCR beta families.

In TCRdb, the reads were re-called with MiXCR into one record per CDR3 protein. The sample yields some 300,000 distinct CDR3 sequences, about a sixth seen once. Ten or more counts support this clonotype. What it binds is not known. J gave up 4 bases and V 2 bases, and 6 bases lay outside the gene matches. Germline loops: CDR1 SGHAT, CDR2 FQDESV (reference sequence). This CDR3 comprises 16 residues. The clonotype originates from a human donor in good health (CMV status not recorded). Some clones in this sample may be carry-over from other donors' samples. The sequencing input was PBMCs. The chain employs TRBV11-1 and TRBJ1-4, with 8 bases matching TRBD1. CDR3 in amino acids: CASSLPTGVGNEKLFF. CDR3 nucleotides: TGTGCCAGCAGCTTACCGACAGGGGTTGGTAATGAAAAACTGTTTTTT.